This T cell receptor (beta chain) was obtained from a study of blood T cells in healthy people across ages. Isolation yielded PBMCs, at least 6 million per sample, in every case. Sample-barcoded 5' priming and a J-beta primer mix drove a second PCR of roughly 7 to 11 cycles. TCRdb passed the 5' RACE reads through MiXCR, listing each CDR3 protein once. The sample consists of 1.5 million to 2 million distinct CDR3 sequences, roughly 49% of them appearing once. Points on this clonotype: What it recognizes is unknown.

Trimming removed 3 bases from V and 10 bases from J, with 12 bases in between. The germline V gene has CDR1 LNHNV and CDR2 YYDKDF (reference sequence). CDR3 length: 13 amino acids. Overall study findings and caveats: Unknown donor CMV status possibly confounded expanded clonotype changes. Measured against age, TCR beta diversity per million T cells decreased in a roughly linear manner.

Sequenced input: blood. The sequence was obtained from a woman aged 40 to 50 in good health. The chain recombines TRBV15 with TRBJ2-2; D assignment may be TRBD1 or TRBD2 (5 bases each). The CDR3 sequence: CATSSYQGEELFF. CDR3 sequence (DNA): TGTGCCACCAGCAGTTATCAGGGAGAGGAGCTGTTTTTT.